This T cell receptor (beta chain) was identified during a study of CD8 T cells in ankylosing spondylitis. TCRdb ran MiXCR on the 5' RACE reads and lists one entry per CDR3 protein. Of approximately 400,000 distinct CDR3 sequences in the sample, 25% to 30% were seen once. This clonotype was counted a few times. The antigen remains unidentified. The study's findings and limits: Eight highly homologous variants formed a TCR beta motif that appeared characteristic of ankylosing spondylitis blood.

The clonotype comes from a male donor with ankylosing spondylitis. The sequencing input was blood, either unsorted or a sorted T cell fraction (not recorded which).

The CDR3 spells CASSSRTAGKGYF. As DNA, the CDR3 is TGTGCCAGCAGCTCAAGAACGGCGGGCAAGGGATACTTC. The rearrangement links TRBV3-1 to TRBJ2-7; weak D call: TRBD2 (5 bases). Per the germline V gene, CDR1 is LGHDT and CDR2 is YNNKEL (reference sequence). The CDR3 length is 13 residues. Trimming shortened V by 5 bases and J by 13 bases, and 21 bases separated the two germline ends.